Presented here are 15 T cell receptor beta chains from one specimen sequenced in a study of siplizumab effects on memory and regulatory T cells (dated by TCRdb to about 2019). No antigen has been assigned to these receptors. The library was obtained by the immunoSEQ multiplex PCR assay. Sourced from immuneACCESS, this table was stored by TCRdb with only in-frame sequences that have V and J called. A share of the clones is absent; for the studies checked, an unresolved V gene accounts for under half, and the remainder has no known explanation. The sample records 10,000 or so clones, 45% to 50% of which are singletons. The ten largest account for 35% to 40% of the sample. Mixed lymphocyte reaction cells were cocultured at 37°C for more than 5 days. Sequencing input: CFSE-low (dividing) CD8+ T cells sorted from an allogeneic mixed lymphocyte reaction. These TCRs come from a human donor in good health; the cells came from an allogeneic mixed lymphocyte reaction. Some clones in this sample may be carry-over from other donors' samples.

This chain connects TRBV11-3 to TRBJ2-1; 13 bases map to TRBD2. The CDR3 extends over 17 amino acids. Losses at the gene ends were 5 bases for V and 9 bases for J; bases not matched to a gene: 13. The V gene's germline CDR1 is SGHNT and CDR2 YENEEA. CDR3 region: CASSGKGLAGYGGEQFF. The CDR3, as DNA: TGTGCCAGCAGCGGGAAGGGACTAGCGGGATATGGGGGTGAGCAGTTCTTC.

In nucleotides, the CDR3 is TGTGCCAGCAGCTTAGGTCAAGGTAACGAGCAGTACTTC. This sequence encodes CASSLGQGNEQYF. The chain employs TRBV13 and TRBJ2-7; D gene unclear. The CDR3 is 13 amino acids. Germline assignment: CDR1 PRHDT and CDR2 FYEKMQ (reference sequence). Between the trimmed V and J ends, which lost 0 bases and 5 bases, there was a span of 8 bases.

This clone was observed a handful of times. CDR3 nucleotides: TGTGCCAGCAGCCCGAATCCGGGGTTCGTTGTTGCCAACGTCCTGACTTTC. Protein sequence: CASSPNPGFVVANVLTF. This chain connects TRBV7-2 to TRBJ2-6; D is possibly TRBD2 (5 bases). Germline V lookup: CDR1 SGHTA, CDR2 FQGNSA. Trimming took off 5 bases at V and 7 bases at J, with 21 bases between the two ends. The CDR3 has 17 residues.

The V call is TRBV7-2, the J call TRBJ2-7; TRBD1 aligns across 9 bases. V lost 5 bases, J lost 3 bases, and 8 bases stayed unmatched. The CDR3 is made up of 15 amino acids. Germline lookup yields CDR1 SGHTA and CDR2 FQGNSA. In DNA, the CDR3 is TGTGCCAGCAGCCCGGGACAGGGAAGAGGCTACGAGCAGTACTTC. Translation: CASSPGQGRGYEQYF.

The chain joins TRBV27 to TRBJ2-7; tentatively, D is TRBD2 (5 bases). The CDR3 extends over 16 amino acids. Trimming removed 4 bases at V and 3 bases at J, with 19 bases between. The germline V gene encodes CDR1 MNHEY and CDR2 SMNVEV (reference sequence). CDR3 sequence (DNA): TGTGCCAGCAGTTCGGCCAGTGGGGAGTCCGTCTACGAGCAGTACTTC. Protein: CASSSASGESVYEQYF.

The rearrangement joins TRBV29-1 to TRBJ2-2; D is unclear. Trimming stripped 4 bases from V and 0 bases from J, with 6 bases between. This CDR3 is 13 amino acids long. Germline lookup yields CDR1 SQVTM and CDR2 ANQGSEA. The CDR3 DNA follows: TGCAGCGTTGGCACCCCGAACACCGGGGAGCTGTTTTTT. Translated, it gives CSVGTPNTGELFF.

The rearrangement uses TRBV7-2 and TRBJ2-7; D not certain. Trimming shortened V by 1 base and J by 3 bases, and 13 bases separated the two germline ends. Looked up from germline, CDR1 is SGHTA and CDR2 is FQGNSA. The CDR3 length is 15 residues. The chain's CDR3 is CASSLVGGWDYEQYF. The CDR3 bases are TGTGCCAGCAGCTTAGTGGGCGGATGGGACTACGAGCAGTACTTC.

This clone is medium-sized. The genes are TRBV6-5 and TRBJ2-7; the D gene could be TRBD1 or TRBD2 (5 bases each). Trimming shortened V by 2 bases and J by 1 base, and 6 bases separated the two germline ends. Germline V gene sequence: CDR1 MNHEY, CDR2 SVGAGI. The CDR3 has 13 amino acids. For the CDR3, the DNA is TGTGCCAGCAGTTACGGGGGTTCCTACGAGCAGTACTTC. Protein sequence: CASSYGGSYEQYF.

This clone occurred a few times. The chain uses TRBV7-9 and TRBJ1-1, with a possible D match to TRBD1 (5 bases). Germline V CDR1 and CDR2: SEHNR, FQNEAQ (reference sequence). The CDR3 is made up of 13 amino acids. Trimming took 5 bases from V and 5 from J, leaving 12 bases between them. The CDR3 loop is CASSLGTFTEAFF. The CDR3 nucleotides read TGTGCCAGCAGCCTCGGGACTTTTACTGAAGCTTTCTTT.

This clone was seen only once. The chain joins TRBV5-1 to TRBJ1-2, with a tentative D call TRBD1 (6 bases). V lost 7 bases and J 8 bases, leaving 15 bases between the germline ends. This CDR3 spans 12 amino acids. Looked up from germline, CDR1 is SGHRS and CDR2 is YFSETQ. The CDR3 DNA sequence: TGCGCCAGCGCAACAGGGTCGGGAGGCTACACCTTC. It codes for CASATGSGGYTF.

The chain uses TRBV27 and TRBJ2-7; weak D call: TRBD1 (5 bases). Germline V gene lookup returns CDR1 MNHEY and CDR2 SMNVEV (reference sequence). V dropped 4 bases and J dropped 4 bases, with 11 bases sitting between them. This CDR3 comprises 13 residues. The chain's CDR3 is CASSWGETYEQYF. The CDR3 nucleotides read TGTGCCAGCAGTTGGGGCGAGACGTACGAGCAGTACTTC.

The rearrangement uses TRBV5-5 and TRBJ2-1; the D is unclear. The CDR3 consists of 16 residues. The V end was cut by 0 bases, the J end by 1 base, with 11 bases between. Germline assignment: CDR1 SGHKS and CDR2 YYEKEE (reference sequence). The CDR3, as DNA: TGTGCCAGCAGCTTGGGTTGGGGTGGATCCTACAATGAGCAGTTCTTC. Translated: CASSLGWGGSYNEQFF.

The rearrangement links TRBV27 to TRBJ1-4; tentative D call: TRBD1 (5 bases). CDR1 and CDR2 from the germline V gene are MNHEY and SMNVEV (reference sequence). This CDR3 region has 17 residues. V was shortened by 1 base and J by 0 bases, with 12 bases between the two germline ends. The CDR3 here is CASSLWGVEATNEKLFF. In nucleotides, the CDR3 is TGTGCCAGCAGTTTATGGGGGGTAGAGGCAACTAATGAAAAACTGTTTTTT.

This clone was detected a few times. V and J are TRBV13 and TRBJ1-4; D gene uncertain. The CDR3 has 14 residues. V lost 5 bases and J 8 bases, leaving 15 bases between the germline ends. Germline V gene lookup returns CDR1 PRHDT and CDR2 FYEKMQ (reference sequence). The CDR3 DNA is TGTGCCAGCAGCCTCGAGGGTGCCAACGAAAAACTGTTTTTT. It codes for CASSLEGANEKLFF.

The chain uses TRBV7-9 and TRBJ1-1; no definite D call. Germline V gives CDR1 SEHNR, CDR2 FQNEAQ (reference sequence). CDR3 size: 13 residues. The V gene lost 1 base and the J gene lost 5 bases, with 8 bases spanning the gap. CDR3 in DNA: TGTGCCAGCAGCTTAGGACCGATAACTGAAGCTTTCTTT. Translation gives CASSLGPITEAFF.